This paragraph covers one T cell receptor (beta chain) sequence. The antigen remains undetermined. Regulatory T cells were sorted as CD4+CD25hiCD127low/negative. Trimming pared 4 bases from V and 0 bases from J, leaving 7 bases between. Germline loops: CDR1 LNHDA, CDR2 SQIVND (reference sequence). CDR3 size: 15 residues. Profiled with immunoSEQ multiplex PCR; TCRdb holds only in-frame clones, not every one. This table has about 26,000 clones, roughly 90% appearing once. This sample was included in a study of B cell selection in AIRE deficiency. Study outcomes and limitations: Only about 9.3% of 3,000 to 4,500 shared Treg sequences were patient-specific; 31.6% healthy-specific. Only TCRbeta was sequenced; approximately 37% of shared healthy Treg sequences appeared in Tconv. CDR3s were shorter in shared Treg sequences, reflecting few non-templated nucleotide insertions.

The receptor was isolated from a human donor in good health. The specimen was CD4+CD25+ Tregs sorted from PBMCs. The chain links TRBV19 to TRBJ2-6; D gene uncertain. CDR3 in DNA: TGTGCCAGTAGTAAGATGATCTCTGGGGCCAACGTCCTGACTTTC. It codes for CASSKMISGANVLTF.